The clone carrying this T cell receptor (beta chain) was observed once. The antigen is unknown. These data are taken from a study of radiotherapy plus CTLA-4 blockade in lung cancer. Overall study: Across the patients, objective responses occurred in about 19%, and disease control in approximately 30%.

Germline CDR1 SGHTA, CDR2 FQGNSA. CDR3 length: 16 residues. V gave up 5 bases and J gave up 4 bases, with 20 bases separating them. General study points: Researchers report tumor-derived TCR clones expanding in blood after radiotherapy plus ipilimumab. Reports state that early shifts in blood T cell clones, with interferon-beta, best predicted response.

Data came from immunoSEQ multiplex PCR; TCRdb stores just in-frame clones and leaves some out. The sample lists approximately 78,000 clones, around 80% seen once, with roughly 7% in the top ten. Lung cancer patients with chemo-refractory metastatic non-small-cell disease were given focal radiation plus CTLA-4 blockade with ipilimumab. The sample here was peripheral blood, taken from a patient treated with radiotherapy plus ipilimumab. The genes are TRBV7-2 and TRBJ1-2; D perhaps matches TRBD1 (5 bases). This TCR was sampled from a human donor with non-small cell lung cancer who had a complete response to radiotherapy plus ipilimumab. The CDR3: CASSPNRDPSLYGYTF. CDR3 DNA: TGTGCCAGCAGCCCGAACCGGGACCCAAGCCTCTATGGCTACACCTTC.